These 27 T cell receptor beta chains originate from one sample sequenced in a study of cytomegalovirus exposure and HLA in healthy donors. In the PCR, 60 Vbeta and 13 Jbeta primers were used. The repertoire was sequenced with immunoSEQ multiplex PCR; TCRdb's copy has only in-frame clones and lacks some. The data contain 140,000 to 150,000 clones, around three quarters of them singletons. The sample consisted of PBMCs. These receptors all come from a man in his forties in good health and CMV-seropositive.

This sequence joins TRBV5-4 and TRBJ2-1; 10 bases are a match to TRBD2. V trimming: 3 bases; J trimming: 0 bases; junction bases outside the gene matches: 12. CDR3 length: 19 amino acids. Germline CDR1 and CDR2: SGHNT and YYREEE (reference sequence). CDR3 bases: TGTGCCAGCAGCTCCGTTAAAGCGGGAGGGCCGAACTCCTACAATGAGCAGTTCTTC. Translated: CASSSVKAGGPNSYNEQFF.

J is TRBJ1-1 and V is TRBV2; a possible D gene is TRBD1 (6 bases). The CDR3 is 13 residues long. The germline V gene encodes CDR1 SNHLY and CDR2 FYNNEI. The V end was cut by 7 bases, the J end by 1 base, with 10 bases between. CDR3 DNA sequence: TGTGCCAGCAAGGGGGGGGCGAACACTGAAGCTTTCTTT. Protein: CASKGGANTEAFF.

The chain recombines TRBV5-1 with TRBJ2-1, with TRBD2 matching 10 bases. Trimming took 0 bases from V and 10 from J; bases not matched to a gene: 10. Germline V gene lookup returns CDR1 SGHRS and CDR2 YFSETQ. The CDR3 has 16 amino acids. CDR3 coding DNA: TGCGCCAGCAGCTTGGCGCGAGCGGGAGGGCCTCGAGAGCAGTTCTTC. Encoded protein: CASSLARAGGPREQFF.

The V call is TRBV7-9, the J call TRBJ2-1, with a tentative D call TRBD2 (5 bases). The V gene's germline CDR1 is SEHNR and CDR2 FQNEAQ (reference sequence). This CDR3 spans 16 amino acids. Trimming removed 1 base from V and 0 bases from J, with 10 bases in between. Here the CDR3 reads CASSLGAGRSYNEQFF. Written as DNA, the CDR3 is TGTGCCAGCAGCTTAGGGGCGGGCCGCTCCTACAATGAGCAGTTCTTC. Full variable domain (remainder filled in from reference TRBV7-9 and TRBJ2-1): DTGVSQNPRHKITKRGQNVTFRCDPISEHNRLYWYRQTLGQGPEFLTYFQNEAQLEKSRLLSDRFSAERPKGSFSTLEIQRTEQGDSAMYLCASSLGAGRSYNEQFFGPGTRLTVL.

The J gene is TRBJ2-1, the V gene TRBV5-1; 9 bases fit TRBD2. With 0 bases clipped from V and 6 bases from J, the junction kept 4 bases outside the gene matches. CDR3 length: 15 residues. The germline V gene has CDR1 SGHRS and CDR2 YFSETQ. Here the CDR3 reads CASSLEASGANEQFF. The CDR3 region has the DNA TGCGCCAGCAGCTTGGAGGCTAGCGGGGCCAATGAGCAGTTCTTC.

The chain uses TRBV7-2 and TRBJ1-5; possibly TRBD1 for D (5 bases). Trimming stripped 5 bases from V and 5 bases from J, with 16 bases between. CDR1 is SGHTA and CDR2 is FQGNSA in the germline V gene. The CDR3 consists of 15 residues. The CDR3 DNA is TGTGCCAGCAGCCTGATGTGGGGGGTCGATCAGCCCCAGCATTTT. Amino acid sequence: CASSLMWGVDQPQHF.

The chain links TRBV10-3 to TRBJ2-3; D remains unclear. Trimming cost V 4 bases and J 4 bases, with 15 bases left between them. This CDR3 region has 15 residues. Per germline, CDR1 ENHRY and CDR2 SYGVKD. CDR3 nucleotides: TGTGCCATCAGTGGCGGTCTCCGAGCACCAGATACGCAGTATTTT. Its translation is CAISGGLRAPDTQYF.

The chain combines TRBV19 with TRBJ2-1; 12 bases agree with TRBD2. This CDR3 is built from 17 residues. The germline gives CDR1 LNHDA, CDR2 SQIVND (reference sequence). V was clipped by 8 bases and J by 0 bases; unmatched bases: 8. The CDR3 region has the DNA TGTGCCAGTTCCCCACTAGCGGGAGGCCTCTCCTACAATGAGCAGTTCTTC. This translates into CASSPLAGGLSYNEQFF.

The chain links TRBV5-6 to TRBJ1-1; unclear D gene. Germline V gives CDR1 SGHDT, CDR2 YYEEEE. This CDR3 is 13 amino acids long. V was trimmed by 5 bases and J by 6 bases, leaving 14 bases between them. Here the CDR3 DNA reads TGTGCCAGCAGTTCCATGGGGAGGTCTGAAGCTTTCTTT. Its translation is CASSSMGRSEAFF.

The V call is TRBV7-9, the J call TRBJ2-1; 11 bases fit TRBD2. V lost 6 bases and J lost 14; bases outside the gene matches: 6. Germline V gene data show CDR1 as SEHNR and CDR2 as FQNEAQ (reference sequence). The length of the CDR3 is 12 residues. CDR3 sequence: CASSFPGLAEFF. Written as DNA, the CDR3 is TGTGCCAGCAGTTTTCCGGGACTAGCGGAGTTCTTC.

The V call is TRBV10-2, the J call TRBJ2-2, with TRBD1 identical over 7 bases. J was trimmed by 2 bases and V by 10 bases; bases with no gene match: 7. CDR3 length: 14 residues. CDR1 WSHSY and CDR2 SAAADI come from the germline V gene. This CDR3 is CATEGQRNTGELFF. CDR3 sequence (DNA): TGCGCCACCGAGGGACAGAGAAACACCGGGGAGCTGTTTTTT.

The rearrangement links TRBV27 to TRBJ2-7, with D maybe TRBD1 (6 bases). This CDR3 is built from 14 residues. V lost 4 bases, J lost 7 bases, and 17 bases lay in between. CDR1 and CDR2 (germline): MNHEY, SMNVEV (reference sequence). CDR3 coding DNA: TGTGCCAGCAGTTCCGCCCCGGGTAGGGGGGAGCAGTACTTC. It codes for CASSSAPGRGEQYF.

The chain uses TRBV11-2 and TRBJ1-3; weak D call: TRBD1 (5 bases). Trimming took 0 bases from V and 2 from J, leaving 8 bases between them. CDR3 size: 15 residues. Looked up from germline, CDR1 is SGHAT and CDR2 is FQNNGV. CDR3 sequence: CASSLDSGTGNTIYF. In DNA, the CDR3 is TGTGCCAGCAGCTTAGATTCAGGGACTGGAAACACCATATATTTT.

The chain couples TRBV5-6 to TRBJ1-2, with D maybe TRBD1 (5 bases). This CDR3 region has 14 residues. V gave up 3 bases and J gave up 4 bases, with 13 bases separating them. From germline, CDR1 is SGHDT and CDR2 YYEEEE. The CDR3 is CASSWVTDGYGYTF. As DNA, the CDR3 is TGTGCCAGCAGCTGGGTGACAGACGGCTATGGCTACACCTTC.

This clone was seen once. The chain uses TRBV6-6 and TRBJ2-7; TRBD1 matches 10 bases. Germline loops: CDR1 MNHNY, CDR2 SVGAGI (reference sequence). Losses at the gene ends were 10 bases for V and 3 bases for J; bases not matched to a gene: 15. CDR3 length: 16 residues. The CDR3 DNA reads as TGTGCCACCAGACAGGGGGCAACGTCGGGTTACTACGAGCAGTACTTC. Its protein product is CATRQGATSGYYEQYF.

J is TRBJ2-7 and V is TRBV7-9, with 10 bases aligning to TRBD2. The CDR3 has 15 residues. V trimming: 5 bases; J trimming: 4 bases; junction bases outside the gene matches: 8. CDR1 and CDR2 from the germline V gene are SEHNR and FQNEAQ (reference sequence). The CDR3 here is CASSPRLAGEYEQYF. DNA of the CDR3: TGTGCCAGCAGCCCCCGACTAGCGGGCGAGTACGAGCAGTACTTC.

The chain has TRBV5-4 and TRBJ2-5; a weak D match, TRBD2 (7 bases). In germline, CDR1 is SGHNT, CDR2 YYREEE (reference sequence). V lost 3 bases to trimming and J lost 2 bases, with 14 bases between them. The CDR3 spans 15 residues. For the CDR3, the DNA is TGTGCCAGCAGCTGGTTCGGGGGGCCTCAAGAGACCCAGTACTTC. Protein product: CASSWFGGPQETQYF.

Concerning this clone itself: A junction boundary mismatches the germline segment, possibly from a read error. The gene calls are TRBV7-2 and TRBJ2-7, with 11 bases fitting TRBD2. Germline CDR1 reads SGHTA; CDR2 reads FQGNSA. This CDR3 contains 15 residues. DNA of the CDR3: TGTGCCAGCAGCGTAGCGGGAGGGCCCTCCTACGAGCAGTACTTC. Translation gives CASSVAGGPSYEQYF.

The chain carries TRBV27 and TRBJ1-1; no clear D gene. Trimming took off 10 bases at V and 3 bases at J, with 15 bases between the two ends. This CDR3 region has 13 residues. In germline, CDR1 is MNHEY, CDR2 SMNVEV (reference sequence). The DNA for the CDR3 is TGTGCCACCAAAGCAGTTGAGGACACTGAAGCTTTCTTT. Translated, it gives CATKAVEDTEAFF.

The chain has TRBV19 and TRBJ1-2, with D unclear. The germline V and J ends were trimmed by 7 bases and 4 bases, with 13 bases remaining between them. The CDR3 runs to 13 residues. Germline CDR1 reads LNHDA; CDR2 reads SQIVND (reference sequence). The CDR3 loop reads CASTPAGFYGYTF. CDR3 sequence (DNA): TGTGCCAGTACCCCGGCGGGGTTCTATGGCTACACCTTC.

The chain uses TRBV7-9 and TRBJ1-1; possible D gene TRBD1, 5 bases. Trimming removed 2 bases from V and 6 bases from J, with 13 bases in between. The CDR3 is 14 residues long. Looked up from germline, CDR1 is SEHNR and CDR2 is FQNEAQ (reference sequence). The CDR3 protein is CASSLSLWGAEAFF. CDR3 bases: TGTGCCAGCAGCTTATCCCTTTGGGGGGCTGAAGCTTTCTTT.

CDR3 sequence: CASMEGGLNSPLHF. The DNA for the CDR3 is TGTGCCAGCATGGAGGGGGGACTAAATTCACCCCTCCACTTT. The V and J genes are TRBV6-1 and TRBJ1-6; weak D call: TRBD1 (6 bases). The CDR3 is 14 residues long. The germline V gene has CDR1 MNHNS and CDR2 SASEGT. Trimming removed 7 bases from V and 7 bases from J, with 14 bases in between.

The chain links TRBV5-1 to TRBJ1-1; D is uncertain. Trimming pared 0 bases from V and 6 bases from J, leaving 9 bases between. The germline V gene has CDR1 SGHRS and CDR2 YFSETQ. The CDR3 sequence is 13 residues long. The CDR3, as DNA: TGCGCCAGCAGCTTGGTCGGGAGTCCTGAAGCTTTCTTT. Translation gives CASSLVGSPEAFF.

The J gene is TRBJ2-7, the V gene TRBV10-2; a weak D match, TRBD1 (6 bases). The CDR3 contains 13 residues. Germline loops: CDR1 WSHSY, CDR2 SAAADI. V lost 6 bases and J 7 bases, leaving 16 bases between the germline ends. CDR3 protein: CASRPRGVGEQYF. As DNA, the CDR3 is TGCGCCAGCAGACCCAGGGGTGTGGGGGAGCAGTACTTC.

The chain employs TRBV6-1 and TRBJ2-5, with 8 nucleotides matching TRBD1. The end of the DNA aligns better with TRBJ2-7, so the J call may be wrong. This CDR3 region has 14 residues. The germline V gene encodes CDR1 MNHNS and CDR2 SASEGT. The CDR3 DNA reads TGTGCCAGCATCCTAGGACAGGGACCCTACGAGCAGTACTTC. It encodes CASILGQGPYEQYF.

This chain connects TRBV7-2 to TRBJ2-7; TRBD2 agrees at 8 bases. V gave up 5 bases and J gave up 3 bases; unmatched junction bases: 12. Per germline, CDR1 SGHTA and CDR2 FQGNSA. This CDR3 contains 16 residues. CDR3 sequence reads: CASSHPPGGGRYEQYF. The CDR3 DNA follows: TGTGCCAGCAGCCATCCCCCAGGCGGGGGGCGCTACGAGCAGTACTTC.

V is TRBV5-1 and J is TRBJ1-4; D possibly corresponds to TRBD1 (6 bases). The CDR3 is made up of 16 amino acids. V was clipped by 0 bases and J by 7 bases, with 16 bases between them. Germline loops: CDR1 SGHRS, CDR2 YFSETQ. The chain's CDR3 is CASSLEWGRRGEKLFF. CDR3 coding DNA: TGCGCCAGCAGCTTGGAATGGGGGCGCCGAGGTGAAAAACTGTTTTTT.